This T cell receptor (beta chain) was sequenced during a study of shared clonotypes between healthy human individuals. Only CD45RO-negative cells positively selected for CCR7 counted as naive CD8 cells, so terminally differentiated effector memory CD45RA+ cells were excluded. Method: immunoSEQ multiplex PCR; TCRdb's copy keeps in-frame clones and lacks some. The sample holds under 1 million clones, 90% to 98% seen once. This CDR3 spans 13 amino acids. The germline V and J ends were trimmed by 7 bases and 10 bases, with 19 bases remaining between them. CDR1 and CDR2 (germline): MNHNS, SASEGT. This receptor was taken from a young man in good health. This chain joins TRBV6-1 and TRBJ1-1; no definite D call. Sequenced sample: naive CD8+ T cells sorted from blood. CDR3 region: CASTLREMRAAFF. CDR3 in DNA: TGTGCCAGCACCCTCCGGGAGATGAGGGCAGCTTTCTTT.